This T cell receptor (beta chain) was observed in a study of blood T cell repertoires in COVID-19. Overall study: Samples representing acute and convalescent COVID-19 were sourced from the United States, Italy and Spain.

CDR1 is MNHEY and CDR2 is SVGAGI in the germline V gene. The CDR3 has 15 amino acids. Trimming cost V 6 bases and J 0 bases, with 9 bases left between them. Original processing notes: Reference gene primers were amplified, and this amplification served to estimate nucleated cell counts. Measured with immunoSEQ multiplex PCR; TCRdb has only the in-frame clones, and not every one. The V and J calls and the clone size are those of that table, but D and trimming were determined from the DNA. This sample yields about 190,000 clones, of which around nine tenths are seen a single time; 1.1% belongs to the top ten.

The sequenced sample was peripheral blood. This chain links TRBV6-5 with TRBJ2-6; D is undetermined. This receptor was taken from a man aged 30 to 39 with acute or convalescent COVID-19. As DNA, the CDR3 is TGTGCCAGCAGCCAACGAGGCTCTGGGGCCAACGTCCTGACTTTC. It translates to CASSQRGSGANVLTF.